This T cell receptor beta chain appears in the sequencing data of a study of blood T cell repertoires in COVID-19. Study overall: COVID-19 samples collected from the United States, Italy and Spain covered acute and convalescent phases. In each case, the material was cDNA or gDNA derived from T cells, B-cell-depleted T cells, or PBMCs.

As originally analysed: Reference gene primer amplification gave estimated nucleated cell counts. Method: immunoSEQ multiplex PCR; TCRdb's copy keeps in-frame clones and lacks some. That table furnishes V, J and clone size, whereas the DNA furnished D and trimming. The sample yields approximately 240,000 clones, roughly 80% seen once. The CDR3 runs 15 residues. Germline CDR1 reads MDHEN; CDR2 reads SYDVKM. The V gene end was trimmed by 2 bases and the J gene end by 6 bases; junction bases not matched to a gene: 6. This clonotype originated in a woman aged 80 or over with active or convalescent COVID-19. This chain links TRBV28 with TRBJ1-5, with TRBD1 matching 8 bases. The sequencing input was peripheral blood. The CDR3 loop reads CASSLRQGARQPQHF. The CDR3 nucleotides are TGTGCCAGCAGTTTACGGCAGGGGGCACGTCAGCCCCAGCATTTT.